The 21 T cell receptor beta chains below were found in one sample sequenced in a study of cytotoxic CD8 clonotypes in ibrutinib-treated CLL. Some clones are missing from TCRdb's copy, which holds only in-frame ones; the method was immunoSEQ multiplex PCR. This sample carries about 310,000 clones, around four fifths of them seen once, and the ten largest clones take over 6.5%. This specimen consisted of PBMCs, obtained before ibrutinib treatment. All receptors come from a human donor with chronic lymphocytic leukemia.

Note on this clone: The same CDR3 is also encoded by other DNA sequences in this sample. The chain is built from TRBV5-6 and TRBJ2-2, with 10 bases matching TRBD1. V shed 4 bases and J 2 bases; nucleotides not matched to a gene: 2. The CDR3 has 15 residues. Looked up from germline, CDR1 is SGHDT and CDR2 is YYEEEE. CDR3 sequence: CASSRDRGNTGELFF. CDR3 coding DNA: TGTGCCAGCAGCAGGGACAGGGGAAACACCGGGGAGCTGTTTTTT.

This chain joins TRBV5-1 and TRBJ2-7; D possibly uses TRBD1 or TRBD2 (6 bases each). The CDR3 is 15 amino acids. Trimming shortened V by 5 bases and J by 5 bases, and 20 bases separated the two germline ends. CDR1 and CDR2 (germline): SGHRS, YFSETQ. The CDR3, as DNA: TGCGCCAGCAGGGAGGGGGGTACTAGTATTAACGAGCAGTACTTC. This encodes CASREGGTSINEQYF.

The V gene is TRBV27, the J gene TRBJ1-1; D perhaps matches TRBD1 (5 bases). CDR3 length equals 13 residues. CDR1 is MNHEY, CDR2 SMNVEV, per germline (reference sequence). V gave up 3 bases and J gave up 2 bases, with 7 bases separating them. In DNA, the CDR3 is TGTGCCAGCAGTTTGAGGGGAAACACTGAAGCTTTCTTT. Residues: CASSLRGNTEAFF.

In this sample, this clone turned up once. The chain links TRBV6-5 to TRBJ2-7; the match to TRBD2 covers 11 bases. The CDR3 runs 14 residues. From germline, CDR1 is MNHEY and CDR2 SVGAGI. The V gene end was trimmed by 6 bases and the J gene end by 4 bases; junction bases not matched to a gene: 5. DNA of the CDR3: TGTGCCAGCAGGGTAGCGGGGGGGACATACGAGCAGTACTTC. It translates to CASRVAGGTYEQYF.

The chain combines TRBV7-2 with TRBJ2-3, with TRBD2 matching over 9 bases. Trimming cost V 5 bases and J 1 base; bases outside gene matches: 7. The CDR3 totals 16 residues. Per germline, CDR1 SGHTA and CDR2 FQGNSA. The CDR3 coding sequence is TGTGCCAGCAGCCCGGTAGCGGGAGTCGGCACAGATACGCAGTATTTT. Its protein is CASSPVAGVGTDTQYF.

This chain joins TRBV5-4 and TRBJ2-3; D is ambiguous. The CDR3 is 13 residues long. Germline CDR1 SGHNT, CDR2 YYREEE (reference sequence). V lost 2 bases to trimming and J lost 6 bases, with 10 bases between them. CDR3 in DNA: TGTGCCAGCAGCTTCTGGGCTGGGGATACGCAGTATTTT. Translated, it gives CASSFWAGDTQYF.

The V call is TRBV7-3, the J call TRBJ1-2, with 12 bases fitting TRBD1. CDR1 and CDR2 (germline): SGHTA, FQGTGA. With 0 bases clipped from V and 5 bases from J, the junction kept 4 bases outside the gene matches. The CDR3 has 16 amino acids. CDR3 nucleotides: TGTGCCAGCAGCTTAACGGGACAGGGGGCGCGATATGGCTACACCTTC. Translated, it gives CASSLTGQGARYGYTF.

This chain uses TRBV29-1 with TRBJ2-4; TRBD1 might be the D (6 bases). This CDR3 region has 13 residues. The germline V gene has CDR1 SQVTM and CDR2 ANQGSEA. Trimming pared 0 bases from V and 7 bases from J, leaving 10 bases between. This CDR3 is CSVEEKTGNIQYF. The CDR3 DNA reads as TGCAGCGTTGAAGAAAAGACAGGTAACATTCAGTACTTC.

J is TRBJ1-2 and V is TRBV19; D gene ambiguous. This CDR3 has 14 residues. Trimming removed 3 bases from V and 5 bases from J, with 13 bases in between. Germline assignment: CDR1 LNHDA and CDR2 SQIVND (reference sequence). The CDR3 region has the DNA TGTGCCAGTAGTATCTCGGGGTCCCTTTATGGCTACACCTTC. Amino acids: CASSISGSLYGYTF.

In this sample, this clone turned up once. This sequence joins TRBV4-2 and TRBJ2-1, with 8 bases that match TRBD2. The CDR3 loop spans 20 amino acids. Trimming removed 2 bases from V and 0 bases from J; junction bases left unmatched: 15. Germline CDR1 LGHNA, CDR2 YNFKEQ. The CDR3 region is CASSQPGTRRGGISYNEQFF. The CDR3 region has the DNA TGTGCCAGCAGCCAACCCGGGACTAGAAGAGGCGGGATCTCCTACAATGAGCAGTTCTTC.

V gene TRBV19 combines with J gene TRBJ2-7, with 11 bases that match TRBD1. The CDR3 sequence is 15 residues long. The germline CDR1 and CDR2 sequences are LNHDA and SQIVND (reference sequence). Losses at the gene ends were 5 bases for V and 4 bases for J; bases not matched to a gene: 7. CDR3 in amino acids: CASSVRTGGFYEQYF. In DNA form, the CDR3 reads TGTGCCAGTAGTGTCCGGACAGGGGGCTTTTACGAGCAGTACTTC.

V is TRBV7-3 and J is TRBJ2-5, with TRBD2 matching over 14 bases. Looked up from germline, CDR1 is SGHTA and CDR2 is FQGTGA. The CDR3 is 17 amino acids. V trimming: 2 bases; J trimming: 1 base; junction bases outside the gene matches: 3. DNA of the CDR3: TGTGCCAGCAGCTTAGGGACTAGCGGGAGTTTCCAAGAGACCCAGTACTTC. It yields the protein CASSLGTSGSFQETQYF.

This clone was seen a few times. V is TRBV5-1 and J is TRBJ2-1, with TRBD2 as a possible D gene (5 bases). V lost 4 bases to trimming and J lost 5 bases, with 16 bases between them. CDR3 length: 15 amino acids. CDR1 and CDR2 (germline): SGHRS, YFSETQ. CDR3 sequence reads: CASSLGVRANNEQFF. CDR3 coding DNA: TGCGCCAGCAGCCTCGGGGTAAGGGCGAACAATGAGCAGTTCTTC.

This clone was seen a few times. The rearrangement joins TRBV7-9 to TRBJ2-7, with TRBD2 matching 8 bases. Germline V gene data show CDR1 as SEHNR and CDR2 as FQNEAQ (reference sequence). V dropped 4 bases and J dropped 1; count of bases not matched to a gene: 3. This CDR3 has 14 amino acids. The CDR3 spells CASSSGTRSYEQYF. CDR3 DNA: TGTGCCAGCAGCTCCGGGACTAGATCCTACGAGCAGTACTTC. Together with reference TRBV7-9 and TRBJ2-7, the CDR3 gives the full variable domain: DTGVSQNPRHKITKRGQNVTFRCDPISEHNRLYWYRQTLGQGPEFLTYFQNEAQLEKSRLLSDRFSAERPKGSFSTLEIQRTEQGDSAMYLCASSSGTRSYEQYFGPGTRLTVT.

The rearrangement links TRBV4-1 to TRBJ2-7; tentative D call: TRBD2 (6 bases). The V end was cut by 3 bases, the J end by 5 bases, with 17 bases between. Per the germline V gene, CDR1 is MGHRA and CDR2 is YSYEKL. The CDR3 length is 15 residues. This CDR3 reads CASSQIVTRSHEQYF. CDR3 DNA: TGCGCCAGCAGCCAGATCGTGACTAGATCGCACGAGCAGTACTTC.

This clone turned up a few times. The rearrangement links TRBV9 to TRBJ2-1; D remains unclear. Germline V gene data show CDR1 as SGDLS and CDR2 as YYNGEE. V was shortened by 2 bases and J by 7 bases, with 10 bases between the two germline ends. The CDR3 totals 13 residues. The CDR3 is CASSVDQANEQFF. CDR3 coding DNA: TGTGCCAGCAGCGTGGACCAGGCTAATGAGCAGTTCTTC.

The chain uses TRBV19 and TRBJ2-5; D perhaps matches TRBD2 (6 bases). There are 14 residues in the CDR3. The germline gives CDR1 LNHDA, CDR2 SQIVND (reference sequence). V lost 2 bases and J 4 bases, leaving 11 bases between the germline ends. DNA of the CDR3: TGTGCCAGTAGTATAAGTCGCGGGACAGAGACCCAGTACTTC. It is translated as CASSISRGTETQYF. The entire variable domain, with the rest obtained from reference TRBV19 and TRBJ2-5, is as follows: DGGITQSPKYLFRKEGQNVTLSCEQNLNHDAMYWYRQDPGQGLRLIYYSQIVNDFQKGDIAEGYSVSREKKESFPLTVTSAQKNPTAFYLCASSISRGTETQYFGPGTRLLVL.

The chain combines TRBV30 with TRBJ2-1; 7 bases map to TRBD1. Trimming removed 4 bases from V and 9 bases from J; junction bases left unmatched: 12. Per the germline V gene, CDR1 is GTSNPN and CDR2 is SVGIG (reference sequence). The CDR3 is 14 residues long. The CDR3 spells CAWNSRGSYSEQFF. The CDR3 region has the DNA TGTGCCTGGAATTCCAGGGGGTCGTATAGTGAGCAGTTCTTC.

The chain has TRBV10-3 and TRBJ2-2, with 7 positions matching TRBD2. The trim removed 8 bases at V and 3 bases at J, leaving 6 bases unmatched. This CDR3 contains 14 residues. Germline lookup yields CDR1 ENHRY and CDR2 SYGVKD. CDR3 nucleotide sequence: TGTGCCATCGGGAGGGCGGGAGACACCGGGGAGCTGTTTTTT. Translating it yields CAIGRAGDTGELFF.

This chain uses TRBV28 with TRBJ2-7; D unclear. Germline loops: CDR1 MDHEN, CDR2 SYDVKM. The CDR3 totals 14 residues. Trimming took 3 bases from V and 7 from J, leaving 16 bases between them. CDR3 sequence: CASSFPGRRGEQYF. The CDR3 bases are TGTGCCAGCAGTTTTCCCGGACGGAGAGGTGAGCAGTACTTC.

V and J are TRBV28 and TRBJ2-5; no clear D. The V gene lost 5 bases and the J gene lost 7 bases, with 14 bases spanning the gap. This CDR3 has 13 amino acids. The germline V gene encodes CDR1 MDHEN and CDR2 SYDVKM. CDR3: CASSPPPVGTQYF. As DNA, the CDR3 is TGTGCCAGCAGTCCGCCTCCGGTTGGGACCCAGTACTTC. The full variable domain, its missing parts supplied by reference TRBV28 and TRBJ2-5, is DVKVTQSSRYLVKRTGEKVFLECVQDMDHENMFWYRQDPGLGLRLIYFSYDVKMKEKGDIPEGYSVSREKKERFSLILESASTNQTSMYLCASSPPPVGTQYFGPGTRLLVL.